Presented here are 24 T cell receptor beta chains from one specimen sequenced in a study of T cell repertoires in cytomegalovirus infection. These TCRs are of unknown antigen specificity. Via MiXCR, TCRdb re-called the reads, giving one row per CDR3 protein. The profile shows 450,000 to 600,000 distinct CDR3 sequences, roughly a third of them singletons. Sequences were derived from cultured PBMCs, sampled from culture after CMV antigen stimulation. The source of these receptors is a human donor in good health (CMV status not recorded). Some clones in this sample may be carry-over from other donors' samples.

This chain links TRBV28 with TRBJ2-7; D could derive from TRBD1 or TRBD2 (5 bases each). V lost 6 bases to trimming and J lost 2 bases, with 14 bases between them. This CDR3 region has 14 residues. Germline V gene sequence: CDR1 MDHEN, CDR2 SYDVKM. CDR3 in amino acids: CASRPPGRTYEQYF. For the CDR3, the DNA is TGTGCCAGCAGGCCTCCGGGACGGACCTACGAGCAGTACTTC.

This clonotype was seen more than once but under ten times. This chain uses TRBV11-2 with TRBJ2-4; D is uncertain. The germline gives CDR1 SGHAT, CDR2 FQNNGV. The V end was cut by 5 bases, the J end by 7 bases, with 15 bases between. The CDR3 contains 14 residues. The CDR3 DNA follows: TGTGCCAGCAGCCAAGATAGGGAAGGGAACATTCAGTACTTC. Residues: CASSQDREGNIQYF.

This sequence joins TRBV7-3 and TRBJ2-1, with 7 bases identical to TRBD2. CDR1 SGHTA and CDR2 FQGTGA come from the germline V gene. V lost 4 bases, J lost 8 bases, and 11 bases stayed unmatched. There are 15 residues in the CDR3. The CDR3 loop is CASSSGLVGPDEQFF. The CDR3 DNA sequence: TGTGCCAGCAGCTCTGGACTAGTGGGCCCCGATGAGCAGTTCTTC.

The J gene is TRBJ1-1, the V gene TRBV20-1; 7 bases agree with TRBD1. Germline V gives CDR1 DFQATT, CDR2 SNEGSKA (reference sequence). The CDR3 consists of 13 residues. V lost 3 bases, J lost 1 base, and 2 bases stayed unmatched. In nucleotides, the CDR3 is TGCAGTGCTAGTCGGGACAGGAACACTGAAGCTTTCTTT. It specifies CSASRDRNTEAFF.

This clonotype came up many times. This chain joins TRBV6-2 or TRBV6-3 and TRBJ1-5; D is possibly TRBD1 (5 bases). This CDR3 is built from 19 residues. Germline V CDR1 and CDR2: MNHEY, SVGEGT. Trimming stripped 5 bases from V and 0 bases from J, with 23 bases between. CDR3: CASSQPDTAPGDSNQPQHF. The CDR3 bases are TGTGCCAGCAGTCAACCGGACACCGCCCCTGGGGATAGCAATCAGCCCCAGCATTTT.

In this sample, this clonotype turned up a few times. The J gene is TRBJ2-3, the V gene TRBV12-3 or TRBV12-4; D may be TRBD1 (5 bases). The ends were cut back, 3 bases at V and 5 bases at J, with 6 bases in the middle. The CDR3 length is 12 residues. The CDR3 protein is CASSFRGDTQYF. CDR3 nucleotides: TGTGCCAGCAGTTTTAGGGGAGATACGCAGTATTTT.

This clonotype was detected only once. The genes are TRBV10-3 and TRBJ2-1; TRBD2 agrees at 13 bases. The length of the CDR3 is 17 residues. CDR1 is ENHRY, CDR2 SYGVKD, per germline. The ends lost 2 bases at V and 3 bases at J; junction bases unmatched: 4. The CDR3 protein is CAISEPGLAGDYNEQFF. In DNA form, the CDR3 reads TGTGCCATCAGTGAGCCCGGACTAGCGGGGGACTACAATGAGCAGTTCTTC.

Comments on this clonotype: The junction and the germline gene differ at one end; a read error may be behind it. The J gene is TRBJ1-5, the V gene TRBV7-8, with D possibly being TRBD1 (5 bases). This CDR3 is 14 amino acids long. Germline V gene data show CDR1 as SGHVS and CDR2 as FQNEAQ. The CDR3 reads CASSLAQTWMGQVF. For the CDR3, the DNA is TGTGCCAGCAGCTTAGCCCAAACCTGGATGGGGCAGGTATTT.

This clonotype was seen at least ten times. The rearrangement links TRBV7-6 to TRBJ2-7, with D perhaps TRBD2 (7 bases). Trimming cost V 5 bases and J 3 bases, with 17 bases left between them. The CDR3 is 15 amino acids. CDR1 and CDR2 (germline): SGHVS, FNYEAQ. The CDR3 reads CASSPRRGLGYEQYF. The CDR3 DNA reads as TGTGCCAGCAGCCCGAGGCGGGGGCTTGGCTACGAGCAGTACTTC.

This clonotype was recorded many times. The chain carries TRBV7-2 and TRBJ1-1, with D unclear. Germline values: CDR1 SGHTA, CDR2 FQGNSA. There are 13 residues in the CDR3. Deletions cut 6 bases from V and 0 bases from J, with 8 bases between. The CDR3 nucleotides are TGTGCCAGCAGTCCCAGTATGAACACTGAAGCTTTCTTT. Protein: CASSPSMNTEAFF.

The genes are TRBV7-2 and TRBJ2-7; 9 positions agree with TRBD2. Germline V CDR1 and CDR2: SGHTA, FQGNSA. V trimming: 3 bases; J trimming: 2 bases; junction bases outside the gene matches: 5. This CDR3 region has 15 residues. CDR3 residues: CASSLLAGTTYEQYF. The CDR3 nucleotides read TGTGCCAGCAGCTTGCTAGCGGGAACTACCTACGAGCAGTACTTC. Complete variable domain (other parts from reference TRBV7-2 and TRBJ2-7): GAGVSQSPSNKVTEKGKDVELRCDPISGHTALYWYRQSLGQGLEFLIYFQGNSAPDKSGLPSDRFSAERTGGSVSTLTIQRTQQEDSAVYLCASSLLAGTTYEQYFGPGTRLTVT.

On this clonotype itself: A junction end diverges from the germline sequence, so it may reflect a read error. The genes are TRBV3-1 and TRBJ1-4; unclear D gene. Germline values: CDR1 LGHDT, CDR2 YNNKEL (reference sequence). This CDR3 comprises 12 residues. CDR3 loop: CASNQGREKLFF. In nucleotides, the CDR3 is TGTGCCAGCAACCAAGGTCGAGAAAAACTGTTTTTT.

The CDR3: CASSSVGRATISTDTQYF. The CDR3 nucleotides are TGTGCCAGCAGCAGCGTGGGGCGGGCTACCATTAGCACAGATACGCAGTATTTT. The chain employs TRBV5-4 and TRBJ2-3; D is possibly TRBD1 or TRBD2 (5 bases each). There are 18 residues in the CDR3. Germline CDR1 and CDR2: SGHNT and YYREEE (reference sequence). The ends were cut back, 4 bases at V and 0 bases at J, with 21 bases in the middle. The full variable domain, with the rest looked up from reference TRBV5-4 and TRBJ2-3, is ETGVTQSPTHLIKTRGQQVTLRCSSQSGHNTVSWYQQALGQGPQFIFQYYREEENGRGNFPPRFSGLQFPNYSSELNVNALELDDSALYLCASSSVGRATISTDTQYFGPGTRLTVL.

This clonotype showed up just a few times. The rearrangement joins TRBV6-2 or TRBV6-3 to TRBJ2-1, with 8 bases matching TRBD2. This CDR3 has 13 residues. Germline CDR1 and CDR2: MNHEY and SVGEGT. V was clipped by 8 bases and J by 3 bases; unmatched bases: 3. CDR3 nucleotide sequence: TGTGCCAGCGGGGGGACTAGCTACAATGAGCAGTTCTTC. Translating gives CASGGTSYNEQFF.

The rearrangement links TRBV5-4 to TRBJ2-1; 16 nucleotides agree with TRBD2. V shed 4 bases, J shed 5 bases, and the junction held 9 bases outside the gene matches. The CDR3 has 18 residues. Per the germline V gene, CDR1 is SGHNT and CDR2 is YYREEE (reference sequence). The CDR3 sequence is CASSQGTSGRGGDNEQFF. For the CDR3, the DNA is TGTGCCAGCAGCCAAGGGACTAGCGGGAGGGGCGGGGACAATGAGCAGTTCTTC. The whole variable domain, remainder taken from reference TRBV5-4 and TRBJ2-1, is ETGVTQSPTHLIKTRGQQVTLRCSSQSGHNTVSWYQQALGQGPQFIFQYYREEENGRGNFPPRFSGLQFPNYSSELNVNALELDDSALYLCASSQGTSGRGGDNEQFFGPGTRLTVL.

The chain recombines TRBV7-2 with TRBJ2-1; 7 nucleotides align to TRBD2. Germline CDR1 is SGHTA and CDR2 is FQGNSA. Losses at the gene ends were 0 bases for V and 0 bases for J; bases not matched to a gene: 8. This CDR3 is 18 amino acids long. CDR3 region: CASSLALWGGSSYNEQFF. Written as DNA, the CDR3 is TGTGCCAGCAGCTTAGCGCTTTGGGGGGGAAGCTCCTACAATGAGCAGTTCTTC.

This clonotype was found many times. The DNA for the CDR3 is TGTGCCAGCAGCTTCTTAAACTATGGCTACACCTTC. Protein product: CASSFLNYGYTF. The chain joins TRBV7-2 to TRBJ1-2, with unresolved D. Trimming pared 3 bases from V and 2 bases from J, leaving 4 bases between. The V gene's germline CDR1 is SGHTA and CDR2 FQGNSA. The CDR3 loop spans 12 amino acids.

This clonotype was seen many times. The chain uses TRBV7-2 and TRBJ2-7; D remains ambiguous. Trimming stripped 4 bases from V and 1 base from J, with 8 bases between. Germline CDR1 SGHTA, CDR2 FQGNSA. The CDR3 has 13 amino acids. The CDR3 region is CASSSTVSYEQYF. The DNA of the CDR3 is TGTGCCAGCAGCTCGACGGTTTCCTACGAGCAGTACTTC.

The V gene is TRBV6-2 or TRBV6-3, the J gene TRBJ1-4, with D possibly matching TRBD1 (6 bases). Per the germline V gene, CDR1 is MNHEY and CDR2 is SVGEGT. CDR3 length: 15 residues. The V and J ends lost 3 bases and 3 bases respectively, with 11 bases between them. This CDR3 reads CASSYAGASNEKLFF. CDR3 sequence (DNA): TGTGCCAGCAGTTATGCAGGGGCATCTAATGAAAAACTGTTTTTT.

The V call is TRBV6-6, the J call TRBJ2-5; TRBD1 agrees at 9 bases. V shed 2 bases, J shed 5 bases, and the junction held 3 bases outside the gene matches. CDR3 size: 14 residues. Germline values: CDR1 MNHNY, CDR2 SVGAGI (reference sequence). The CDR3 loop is CASSYGTGRETQYF. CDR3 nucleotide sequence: TGTGCCAGCAGTTACGGGACAGGGAGGGAGACCCAGTACTTC.

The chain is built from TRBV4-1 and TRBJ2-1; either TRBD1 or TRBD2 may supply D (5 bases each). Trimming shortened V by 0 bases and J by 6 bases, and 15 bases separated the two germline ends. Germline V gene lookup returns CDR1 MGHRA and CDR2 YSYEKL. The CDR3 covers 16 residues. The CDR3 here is CASSQDGPGASNEQFF. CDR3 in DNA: TGCGCCAGCAGCCAAGACGGTCCCGGGGCCAGCAATGAGCAGTTCTTC.

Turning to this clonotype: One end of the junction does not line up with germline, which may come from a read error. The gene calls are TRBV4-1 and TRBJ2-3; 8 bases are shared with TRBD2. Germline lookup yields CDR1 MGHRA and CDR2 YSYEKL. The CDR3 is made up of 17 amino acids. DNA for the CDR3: TGTGCCAGCAGCCTAAAGGGCCTAGCGGGTGGGGTGGATACGCAGTATTTT. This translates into CASSLKGLAGGVDTQYF.

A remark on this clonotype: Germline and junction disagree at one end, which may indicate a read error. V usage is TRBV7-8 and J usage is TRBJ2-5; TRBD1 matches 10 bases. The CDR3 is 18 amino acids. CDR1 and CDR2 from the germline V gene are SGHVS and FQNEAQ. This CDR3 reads CASNLDRWTGGSQETQYF. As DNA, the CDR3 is TGTGCCAGCAACTTAGATCGTTGGACAGGGGGGTCCCAAGAGACCCAGTACTTC.

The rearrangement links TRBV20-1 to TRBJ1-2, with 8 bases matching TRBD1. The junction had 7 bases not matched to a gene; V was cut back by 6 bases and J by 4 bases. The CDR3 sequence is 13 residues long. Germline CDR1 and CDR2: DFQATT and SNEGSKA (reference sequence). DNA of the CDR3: TGCAGTGCGAAAATTACAGGGGGCTATGGCTACACCTTC. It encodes CSAKITGGYGYTF.